This T cell receptor beta chain originates from a study of T cell responses to AZD1222 COVID-19 vaccine. Study-level results: Nearly half of spike-specific TCRs reportedly go after variant regions that carry no mutations.

The germline V gene has CDR1 SGHDT and CDR2 YYEEEE. V lost 7 bases and J lost 2, with 6 bases in between. The CDR3 has 11 amino acids. With regard to this clone: The antigen remains unidentified.

This table comes from immunoSEQ multiplex PCR, and its TCRdb copy is limited to in-frame clones, with some not included. The data hold tens of thousands of clones, with approximately 90% observed a single time. The sequenced sample was peripheral blood, obtained on day 0 of AZD1222 vaccination. The sequence derives from an adult in good health. The chain links TRBV5-6 to TRBJ1-1; no clear D. The DNA of the CDR3 is TGTGCCAGCCAAATAAACACTGAAGCTTTCTTT. Amino acids: CASQINTEAFF.